This TCR beta chain was sequenced for a study of blood T cell repertoires in COVID-19. Sequencing was performed with immunoSEQ multiplex PCR; in TCRdb, only in-frame clones are kept and a portion is missing. The sample has fewer than 350,000 clones, about 90% seen once. The V end was cut by 6 bases, the J end by 9 bases, with 12 bases between. The CDR3 covers 12 residues. Germline CDR1 SEHNR, CDR2 FQNEAQ (reference sequence). This sequence was found in a woman aged 45-60 years who had recovered from COVID-19. The chain recombines TRBV7-9 with TRBJ2-1; TRBD2 might be the D (6 bases). The sample taken for sequencing was peripheral blood. CDR3 nucleotide sequence: TGTGCCAGCAGGGGACGGGAGCTTGAGCAGTTCTTC. Amino acids: CASRGRELEQFF.